The rows below give T cell receptor beta chains drawn from one sample of a study of OX40 agonist ivuxolimab in advanced cancers. Only in-frame clones appear in the TCRdb table, and some are missing; sequencing was by immunoSEQ multiplex PCR. The sample records about 40,000 clones, about 85% being singletons. Specimen: CD4+ or CD8+ T cells sorted from blood, collected in a trial of the OX40 agonist ivuxolimab. The receptors here all came from an adult with an advanced solid tumor such as melanoma, head and neck, liver or kidney cancer. Both conserved end residues are part of each CDR3. A D gene is named only where the DNA matches it firmly. Clone sizes are given selectively: once, few, many, or a class where the clone is expanded.

abundance,v_gene,d_gene,j_gene,CDR3nt,CDR3aa
NA,TRBV2,TRBD1,TRBJ2-7,TGTGCCAGCGGTTTCACAGGGGGTACCTACGAGCAGTACTTC,CASGFTGGTYEQYF
NA,TRBV5-1,TRBD1,TRBJ1-2,TGCGCCAGCAGCTGGCTGGGGACAGGGCCACCTGATGGCTACACCTTC,CASSWLGTGPPDGYTF
NA,TRBV4-1,TRBD1,TRBJ2-7,TGCGCCAGCAGCCCATGGGACAGGTCAGGGCAGTACTTC,CASSPWDRSGQYF
NA,TRBV10-3,TRBD2,TRBJ2-2,TGTGCCATCAGTGAGATCGGGAGGGCCGGGGAGCTGTTTTTT,CAISEIGRAGELFF
NA,TRBV7-3,NA,TRBJ2-6,TGTGCCAGCAGCTCTTTAGGGGGGGCCAACGTCCTGACTTTC,CASSSLGGANVLTF
NA,TRBV6-5,NA,TRBJ1-1,TGTGCCAGCAGTTACTCCCTCAACCATGAAGCTTTCTTT,CASSYSLNHEAFF
NA,TRBV9,NA,TRBJ2-5,TGTGCCAGCAGCGCTTCGGACGGAAGAGAGACCCAGTACTTC,CASSASDGRETQYF
NA,TRBV11-3,TRBD1,TRBJ2-4,TGTGCCAGCAGCTTTCGGACAGGGGAAACCATTCAGTACTTC,CASSFRTGETIQYF
NA,TRBV6-5,TRBD2,TRBJ2-3,TGTGCCAGCAGTTCCGAAGCGGGAGTCTCCACAGATACGCAGTATTTT,CASSSEAGVSTDTQYF
NA,TRBV29-1,TRBD1,TRBJ2-1,TGCAGCGTTGAAGGAGGACAGGGTAGGCAGAGTGAGCAGTTCTTC,CSVEGGQGRQSEQFF
NA,TRBV9,NA,TRBJ2-1,TGTGCCAGCAGCTCACATACGGCGGGGCCCGGGGGTAATGAGCAGTTCTTC,CASSSHTAGPGGNEQFF
NA,TRBV6-5,NA,TRBJ2-3,TGTGCCAGCAGTTCCCGGGGGACAGACACAGATACGCAGTATTTT,CASSSRGTDTDTQYF
NA,TRBV19,TRBD2,TRBJ2-1,TGTGCCAGTAGTCTGACTAGCGGGAATTACAATGAGCAGTTCTTC,CASSLTSGNYNEQFF
NA,TRBV6-5,NA,TRBJ2-7,TGTGCCAGCGGGGCGACCGATCTTTCCTACGAGCAGTACTTC,CASGATDLSYEQYF
many,TRBV7-3,NA,TRBJ2-1,TGTGCCAGCAGTTCCACGGGGACTTTCAATGAGCAGTTCTTC,CASSSTGTFNEQFF
NA,TRBV27,TRBD2,TRBJ2-1,TGTGCCAGCAGTTGGACTAGCGGGAGTTTATACAATGAGCAGTTCTTC,CASSWTSGSLYNEQFF
NA,TRBV5-4,NA,TRBJ1-1,TGTGCCAGCAGTGGCCACATGAACACTGAAGCTTTCTTT,CASSGHMNTEAFF
once,TRBV4-2,NA,TRBJ1-1,TGTGCCAGCAGCCTCCTCCAGGGGACTCCTGAAGCTTTCTTT,CASSLLQGTPEAFF
NA,TRBV9,NA,TRBJ2-2,TGTGCCAGCAGCGTAGCCAGGCGAACTCCCAACACCGGGGAGCTGTTTTTT,CASSVARRTPNTGELFF
NA,TRBV5-5,NA,TRBJ2-1,TGTGCCAGCAGCTTTCGACTAGTGTTCAATGAGCAGTTCTTC,CASSFRLVFNEQFF
NA,TRBV9,NA,TRBJ1-3,TGTGCCAGCAGCCAGGGCCTTTTCTCTGGAAACACCATATATTTT,CASSQGLFSGNTIYF
NA,TRBV6-4,TRBD2,TRBJ2-3,TGTGCCAGCAGTGAGGCTAGCGGGGGAGCTAATACGCAGTATTTT,CASSEASGGANTQYF
NA,TRBV4-2,TRBD2,TRBJ2-1,TGTGCCAGCAGCTTGACTAGCGGGGGGGCCTGGGAGCAGTTCTTC,CASSLTSGGAWEQFF
NA,TRBV4-3,NA,TRBJ1-3,TGCGCCAGCAGCCAAGATCCGGGCCGGGGGATAAGCTCTGGAAACACCATATATTTT,CASSQDPGRGISSGNTIYF
NA,TRBV27,NA,TRBJ2-5,TGTGCCAGCGGCTTGACGTGGCAGACCCAGTACTTC,CASGLTWQTQYF
NA,TRBV6-5,TRBD1,TRBJ2-7,TGTGCCAGCAGCCGGGACAGCCATTACGAGCAGTACTTC,CASSRDSHYEQYF
NA,TRBV13,NA,TRBJ2-1,TGTGCCAGCAGCTTAGGACCCGCCGAGCAGTTCTTC,CASSLGPAEQFF
NA,TRBV25-1,NA,TRBJ2-7,TGTGCCAGCAGTGAAGTAGGGTCGGGGTACGAGCAGTACTTC,CASSEVGSGYEQYF
NA,TRBV9,NA,TRBJ1-1,TGTGCCAGCAGCGTAGTTCGGGGCGACACTGAAGCTTTCTTT,CASSVVRGDTEAFF
NA,TRBV7-9,NA,TRBJ1-2,TGTGCCAGCAGCGGACTTGACAGTTTCTATGGCTACACCTTC,CASSGLDSFYGYTF
NA,TRBV7-9,NA,TRBJ1-1,TGTGCCAGCAGCCCCGGAGGGGGGCAAGCTTTCTTT,CASSPGGGQAFF
NA,TRBV4-1,NA,TRBJ1-3,TGCGCCAGCAGCCAAGGTATTGGGTTCGGAAACACCATATATTTT,CASSQGIGFGNTIYF
large,TRBV7-9,NA,TRBJ2-7,TGTGCCAGCAGCTTTACACCTTACGAGCAGTACTTC,CASSFTPYEQYF
NA,TRBV19,NA,TRBJ1-3,TGTGCCACGTCCACTGGAAACACCATATATTTT,CATSTGNTIYF
NA,TRBV13,TRBD2,TRBJ2-2,TGTGCCAGCAGCTCCCGGACTAGAGTCACCGGGGAGCTGTTTTTT,CASSSRTRVTGELFF
NA,TRBV11-2,NA,TRBJ1-1,TGTGCCAGCAGCTGGAACACTGAAGCTTTCTTT,CASSWNTEAFF
NA,TRBV19,TRBD1,TRBJ1-2,TGTGCCAGTAGTATCCTCATGACAGGGATCAGCTATGGCTACACCTTC,CASSILMTGISYGYTF
NA,TRBV4-3,TRBD2,TRBJ2-6,TGCGCCAGCAGCCAAGGACTAGCGGGGTCCGGGGCCAACGTCCTGACTTTC,CASSQGLAGSGANVLTF
NA,TRBV9,NA,TRBJ2-1,TGTGCCAGCAGCGAGCGGAGCTCCTACAATGAGCAGTTCTTC,CASSERSSYNEQFF
NA,TRBV9,NA,TRBJ1-1,TGTGCCAGCAGCCCGAGACAGGCCACTGAAGCTTTCTTT,CASSPRQATEAFF